These T cell receptor beta chains were read from a single sample in a study of blood T cell repertoires in COVID-19. Generated by immunoSEQ multiplex PCR, the TCRdb table keeps only in-frame clones and is missing some. The sample lists 330,000 or so clones; 92% were seen once. Sequencing was performed on PBMCs or T cells enriched from blood (not recorded which). The receptors derive from a woman in her thirties who had recovered from COVID-19. The CDR3 runs from the conserved cysteine through the conserved F or W. The D gene is left open where the match is weak. Clone size is given for some rows only: seen once, a few or many times, or a class if the clone is expanded.

CDR3: CASSPGLAGPPVWDF; DNA: TGTGCCAGCAGCCCAGGACTAGCGGGTCCTCCCGTCTGGGATTTT; J: TRBJ2-3; D: TRBD2; V: TRBV7-2; size: NA
CDR3: CATSDTRLPGFGTQYF; DNA: TGTGCCACCAGTGATACAAGACTCCCCGGATTTGGGACCCAGTACTTC; J: TRBJ2-5; D: NA; V: TRBV24-1; size: NA
CDR3: CASSIEMNTGELFF; DNA: TGTGCCAGCAGCATTGAGATGAACACCGGGGAGCTGTTTTTT; J: TRBJ2-2; D: NA; V: TRBV13; size: NA
CDR3: CSASRGLPNEKLFF; DNA: TGCAGTGCTAGTCGGGGACTACCTAATGAAAAACTGTTTTTT; J: TRBJ1-4; D: NA; V: TRBV20-1; size: NA
CDR3: CASRTQGAYGYTF; DNA: TGTGCCAGCAGGACCCAGGGGGCCTATGGCTACACCTTC; J: TRBJ1-2; D: TRBD1; V: TRBV28; size: once
CDR3: CATSDPNRGAGELFF; DNA: TGTGCCACCAGTGACCCCAACAGGGGTGCCGGGGAGCTGTTTTTT; J: TRBJ2-2; D: TRBD1; V: TRBV24-1; size: NA
CDR3: CAWSPPPGQGWDTQYF; DNA: TGTGCCTGGAGCCCTCCCCCGGGACAGGGTTGGGATACGCAGTATTTT; J: TRBJ2-3; D: TRBD1; V: TRBV30; size: once
CDR3: CASSSEDRGEKLFF; DNA: TGTGCCAGCAGCTCCGAAGACAGGGGTGAAAAACTGTTTTTT; J: TRBJ1-4; D: TRBD1; V: TRBV13; size: NA
CDR3: CASSVAGQGNTGELFF; DNA: TGTGCCAGCAGCGTAGCTGGACAGGGGAACACCGGGGAGCTGTTTTTT; J: TRBJ2-2; D: TRBD1; V: TRBV9; size: NA
CDR3: CASSRTGSGLYNEQFF; DNA: TGTGCCAGTAGCAGGACAGGGTCGGGCCTTTACAATGAGCAGTTCTTC; J: TRBJ2-1; D: TRBD1; V: TRBV19; size: NA
CDR3: CASSFGSGETQYF; DNA: TGTGCCAGCAGTTTCGGTAGCGGAGAGACCCAGTACTTC; J: TRBJ2-5; D: NA; V: TRBV27; size: NA
CDR3: CASSLTKTGAGLNEQFF; DNA: TGCGCCAGCAGCTTAACCAAGACAGGGGCGGGTTTGAATGAGCAGTTCTTC; J: TRBJ2-1; D: TRBD1; V: TRBV5-1; size: NA
CDR3: CASSPHETGSYQPQHF; DNA: TGTGCCAGCAGTCCCCACGAGACAGGGTCCTATCAGCCCCAGCATTTT; J: TRBJ1-5; D: TRBD1; V: TRBV6-2/TRBV6-3; size: NA
CDR3: CASSSPPGTGSPRSSGANVLTF; DNA: TGTGCCAGCAGTTCTCCGCCCGGGACAGGGTCACCCCGATCCTCTGGGGCCAACGTCCTGACTTTC; J: TRBJ2-6; D: TRBD1; V: TRBV28; size: NA
CDR3: CASSFRGSSVNEQFF; DNA: TGTGCCAGCAGTTTCCGGGGAAGCAGCGTCAATGAGCAGTTCTTC; J: TRBJ2-1; D: NA; V: TRBV27; size: NA
CDR3: CSVDRGGGTDTQYF; DNA: TGCAGCGTTGATCGAGGGGGTGGCACAGATACGCAGTATTTT; J: TRBJ2-3; D: NA; V: TRBV29-1; size: once
CDR3: CASSFIRQGPDEQFF; DNA: TGTGCCAGCAGCTTTATTCGACAGGGGCCGGATGAGCAGTTCTTC; J: TRBJ2-1; D: TRBD1; V: TRBV7-9; size: NA
CDR3: CASSVGLAGAHTDTQYF; DNA: TGTGCCAGCAGCGTGGGACTAGCGGGGGCACACACAGATACGCAGTATTTT; J: TRBJ2-3; D: TRBD2; V: TRBV9; size: NA
CDR3: CASSPGTGVPPQHF; DNA: TGTGCCAGCAGCCCCGGGACAGGGGTTCCGCCCCAGCATTTT; J: TRBJ1-5; D: TRBD1; V: TRBV11-2; size: NA
CDR3: CASSLVATAAGANVLTF; DNA: TGCGCCAGCAGCTTGGTCGCGACAGCAGCCGGGGCCAACGTCCTGACTTTC; J: TRBJ2-6; D: NA; V: TRBV5-1; size: NA
CDR3: CASSYSRISGNTIYF; DNA: TGTGCCAGCAGTTACTCCCGTATCTCTGGAAACACCATATATTTT; J: TRBJ1-3; D: NA; V: TRBV6-5; size: NA
CDR3: CASRPGQDNEQFF; DNA: TGTGCCAGCAGACCCGGACAGGACAATGAGCAGTTCTTC; J: TRBJ2-1; D: TRBD1; V: TRBV5-4; size: NA
CDR3: CASSVEGVNTQYF; DNA: TGTGCCAGCAGCGTAGAGGGGGTAAATACGCAGTATTTT; J: TRBJ2-3; D: NA; V: TRBV9; size: NA
CDR3: CASSLDRTAPPPRPPKAFF; DNA: TGTGCCAGCAGTTTAGATCGGACAGCGCCACCGCCGAGGCCGCCGAAAGCTTTCTTT; J: TRBJ1-1; D: NA; V: TRBV28; size: NA
CDR3: CASTLTSGGPVF; DNA: TGTGCCAGTACCCTAACTAGCGGGGGGCCGGTCTTC; J: TRBJ2-1; D: TRBD2; V: TRBV19; size: NA
CDR3: CASSRTGGESSWSYEQYF; DNA: TGTGCCAGCAGCCGTACAGGGGGCGAGTCGTCGTGGTCCTACGAGCAGTACTTC; J: TRBJ2-7; D: TRBD1; V: TRBV6-2/TRBV6-3; size: NA
CDR3: CARGRRAGEQYF; DNA: TGTGCCAGGGGCAGGAGGGCAGGAGAGCAGTACTTC; J: TRBJ2-7; D: NA; V: TRBV19; size: once
CDR3: CASSTGTSGLYEQYF; DNA: TGTGCCAGCAGTACCGGGACTAGCGGCCTCTACGAGCAGTACTTC; J: TRBJ2-7; D: TRBD2; V: TRBV5-4; size: NA
CDR3: CASSLGTGYEQYF; DNA: TGTGCCAGCAGTTTGGGGACTGGTTACGAGCAGTACTTC; J: TRBJ2-7; D: NA; V: TRBV28; size: NA
CDR3: CASSLSVGGANTEAFF; DNA: TGTGCCAGCAGCTTATCGGTCGGGGGGGCGAACACTGAAGCTTTCTTT; J: TRBJ1-1; D: NA; V: TRBV7-2; size: NA
CDR3: CAIRLVGTYEQYF; DNA: TGTGCCATCAGGCTGGTCGGGACCTACGAGCAGTACTTC; J: TRBJ2-7; D: NA; V: TRBV10-3; size: NA
CDR3: CAWSVAGMRTEAFF; DNA: TGTGCCTGGAGTGTTGCAGGGATGCGAACTGAAGCTTTCTTT; J: TRBJ1-1; D: NA; V: TRBV30; size: NA
CDR3: CATSRGVTRTSGETQYF; DNA: TGTGCCACCAGCAGAGGGGTCACTCGGACTAGCGGAGAGACCCAGTACTTC; J: TRBJ2-5; D: TRBD2; V: TRBV15; size: NA
CDR3: CASSLAPDSYNEQFF; DNA: TGCGCCAGCAGCTTGGCCCCAGACTCCTACAATGAGCAGTTCTTC; J: TRBJ2-1; D: NA; V: TRBV5-1; size: once
CDR3: CASSFRLAGGRYEQFF; DNA: TGTGCCAGCAGTTTTCGACTAGCGGGGGGGCGGTATGAGCAGTTCTTC; J: TRBJ2-1; D: TRBD2; V: TRBV6-2/TRBV6-3; size: once
CDR3: CASRPGLAGVDTQYF; DNA: TGTGCCAGCAGGCCCGGACTAGCGGGAGTAGATACGCAGTATTTT; J: TRBJ2-3; D: TRBD2; V: TRBV2; size: NA
CDR3: CASSEGTGNFYEQYF; DNA: TGTGCCAGCAGCGAGGGAACAGGGAACTTCTACGAGCAGTACTTC; J: TRBJ2-7; D: NA; V: TRBV9; size: NA
CDR3: CASRGGSLGRYTF; DNA: TGTGCCAGCAGGGGAGGGAGTCTCGGCCGCTACACCTTC; J: TRBJ1-2; D: NA; V: TRBV7-2; size: NA
CDR3: CASSGQGTTDTQYF; DNA: TGTGCCAGCAGTGGACAGGGGACCACAGATACGCAGTATTTT; J: TRBJ2-3; D: TRBD1; V: TRBV2; size: NA
CDR3: CASTPGLAGYNEQFF; DNA: TGTGCCAGCACCCCCGGGCTAGCGGGCTACAATGAGCAGTTCTTC; J: TRBJ2-1; D: TRBD2; V: TRBV6-2/TRBV6-3; size: NA